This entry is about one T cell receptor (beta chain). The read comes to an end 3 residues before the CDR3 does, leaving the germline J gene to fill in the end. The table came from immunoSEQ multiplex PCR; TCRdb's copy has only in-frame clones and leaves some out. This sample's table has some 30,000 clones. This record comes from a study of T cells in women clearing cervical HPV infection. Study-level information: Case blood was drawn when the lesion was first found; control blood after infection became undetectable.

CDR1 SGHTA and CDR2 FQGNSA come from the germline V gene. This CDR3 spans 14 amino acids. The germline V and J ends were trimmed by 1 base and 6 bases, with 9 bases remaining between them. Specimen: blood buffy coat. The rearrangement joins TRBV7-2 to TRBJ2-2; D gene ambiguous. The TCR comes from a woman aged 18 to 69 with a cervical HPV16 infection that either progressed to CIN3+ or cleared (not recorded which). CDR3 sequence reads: CASSLEGLAGELFF. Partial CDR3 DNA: TGTGCCAGCAGCTTAGAGGGTCTGGCCGGGGAG.